The following is a TCR beta chain sequence with its context. The target of this receptor is not known. Base qualities are not recorded, but no much larger clone differs from it by a single base. The data belong to a study of follicular helper T cells after annual influenza vaccination (dated by TCRdb to 2017 to 2019). Study-wide context: Blood was collected on days 0, 7 and 28 after each seasonal influenza vaccination. To study recall of cTfh clones, some subjects were followed through successive annual vaccinations in the 2013-2014, 2014-2015 and 2015-2016 seasons. One week after vaccination, a second recruited cohort of approximately twelve subjects (Table S1) displayed a similar ICOS+CD38+ cTfh response. Multi-year samples were available for six subjects, with four spanning two vaccination seasons and two spanning three seasons. The 2013-2014 samples were cryopreserved, while the 2015 samples were processed right after collection. The full study reports these points: Successive annual vaccinations recalled a recurrent oligoclonal ICOS+CD38+ cTfh response that contained tetramer and AIM influenza-specific clonotypes. Day 7 ICOS+CD38+ clones were most often found later in ICOS-CD38- cTfh, suggesting that subset may serve as a memory reservoir. Rare clonotypes could not be sampled because productive TCRB sequences were recovered from only about 9-20% of the analyzed cells. ICOS+CD38+ cTfh clonality correlated with the frequency of that population, and its change correlated with the change in circulating plasmablast frequency. In evaluating whether influenza clones were enriched, the possibility that the far larger non-cTfh compartments were undersampled could not be ruled out.

The library was built by means of the immunoSEQ multiplex PCR assay. Adaptive Biotechnologies handled the TCRB amplification, library preparation, sequencing and preliminary bioinformatics at Survey level resolution. In the original analysis: Clonality was computed in R as 1 minus normalized Shannon entropy; the Gini index was calculated with the R package ineq. The overlap score was defined as the summed counts of shared sequences divided by the total counts of all sequences in both compared samples. Shared-clonotype significance used Fisher's exact test assuming a theoretical repertoire of 10^7 TCRB sequences. TCRdb mirrors the immuneACCESS table, restricted to in-frame sequences. Some clones are absent from its copies; in checked studies, under half trace to an unresolved V gene, and the reason for the others is unknown. V, J and clone size were drawn from that table, and D and trimming were deduced from the DNA. The sample table contains about 14,000 clones; only one count was recorded for approximately 85% of them. Around 0.27% of the sample comes from the top ten.

Counted from cysteine to phenylalanine, this CDR3 has 17 amino acids. The DNA shown is the 51-base CDR3, in frame from base 1. The V end loses 0 bases and the J end loses 0 bases, and a stretch of 14 bases separates them. CDR1 and CDR2, per the germline V gene, are SGHRS and YFSETQ. What this sample's time point label stands for: 2014-2015 season, pre-vaccination. Adults were given seasonal inactivated influenza vaccine (Fluvarix), and sorted blood CD4 subsets were followed by TCRB sequencing before and after vaccination. Subjects were considered eligible if community-dwelling and if influenza vaccine had not been received in the prior 6 months. Exclusions included influenza vaccine contraindications, substance abuse, HIV/AIDS, active malignancy, immunomodulatory medication and active illness such as respiratory infection. Between 40 and 100 mL of blood was sampled per time point. Either Ficoll-Paque PLUS or SepMate separation was used to isolate PBMC. CXCR5- memory CD4 T cells were sorted as a comparison non-Tfh subset. Before DNA was extracted, the cell subsets were sorted from PBMC using a BD FACS Aria.

Recombination joined TRBV5-1 with TRBJ2-3; the D region possibly corresponds to TRBD2 (6 bases align). This TCR derives from an adult who received the influenza vaccine. The sample here was CXCR5- memory CD4+ T cells sorted from blood, taken on the day of influenza vaccination. The cell subset or site tag for this specimen amounts to: CXCR5- memory CD4 T cells. The CDR3 protein is CASSLAISGSSTDTQYF. The nucleotide sequence is given as TGCGCCAGCAGCTTGGCTATTAGCGGCTCTAGCACAGATACGCAGTATTTT.